The clone carrying this T cell receptor beta chain came up many times. Its antigen is as yet unknown. This entry is derived from a study of T cells in Graves' hyperthyroidism and ophthalmopathy. This CDR3 has 13 amino acids. V was clipped by 0 bases and J by 6 bases, with 8 bases between them. Per germline, CDR1 LNHNV and CDR2 YYDKDF (reference sequence). Patients with ophthalmopathy all had a Clinical Activity Score of at least 3, a NOSPECS grade of at least 4 and duration under 3 months. Reasons for excluding patients were uncontrolled infection, other autoimmune disease, pregnancy or lactation. Study-level findings and limits: A model of 13 V-J features distinguished ophthalmopathy from stable hyperthyroidism. Researchers found most expanded thyroid clonotypes above 0.001 in blood as well.

Using RNA transcripts as the source, TCR beta CDR3 regions were amplified. HTBI primers drove first-round RT-PCR of the TCR CDR3. TCRdb redid the calling of the multiplex PCR reads with MiXCR, one entry per CDR3 protein. The top ten clones hold about 37% of a sample with around 300,000 distinct CDR3 sequences, roughly an eighth of them seen once. The sample consisted of blood. This clonotype originated in a woman between 40 and 50 years old with Graves' ophthalmopathy. This rearrangement joins TRBV15 to TRBJ1-1; D call uncertain. CDR3 nucleotides: TGTGCCACCAGCAGAGATCGAGGATCTGAAGCTTTCTTT. The encoded protein is CATSRDRGSEAFF. The full variable domain, completed using reference TRBV15 and TRBJ1-1, is DAMVIQNPRYQVTQFGKPVTLSCSQTLNHNVMYWYQQKSSQAPKLLFHYYDKDFNNEADTPDNFQSRRPNTSFCFLDIRSPGLGDTAMYLCATSRDRGSEAFFGQGTRLTVV.